This T cell receptor beta chain is from a study of shared clonotypes between healthy human individuals. Study as a whole: The cohort had a couple of women and a few men, ages 18 to 49.

Trimming removed 7 bases at V and 1 base at J, with 14 bases between. Germline values: CDR1 MNHEY, CDR2 SMNVEV (reference sequence). The CDR3 has 15 amino acids. Naive CD45RA+ and memory CD45RA-negative subsets were split from CD4+ cells. The deep-level immunoSEQ assay was used. An approximately 210 ng quantity of DNA, roughly 30,000 T cell genomes, went into the sorted-subset replicate PCRs. The method was immunoSEQ multiplex PCR; TCRdb's version includes in-frame clones alone and lacks a portion of them. The sample holds about 700,000 clones, over 65% seen once. The sample consisted of memory CD4+ T cells sorted from blood. Subset in this sample: CD45RA-negative fraction. This sequence was found in a woman aged 25 to 39 in good health. The chain couples TRBV27 to TRBJ2-1; a possible D gene is TRBD2 (6 bases). CDR3 bases: TGTGCCAGCACCACCACGGGGGAATCCTACAATGAGCAGTTCTTC. The encoded protein is CASTTTGESYNEQFF.